This T cell receptor (beta chain) was retrieved from a study of blood T cell repertoires in COVID-19. For the study at large: T cells, B-cell-depleted T cells, or PBMCs supplied cDNA or gDNA.

Germline V gene sequence: CDR1 LNHDA, CDR2 SQIVND (reference sequence). V gave up 2 bases and J gave up 4 bases, with 13 bases separating them. The CDR3 consists of 15 residues. Study members were between roughly 18 and 100 years old and lived in 20 to 30 US regions. Clinical histories supplied by participants themselves formed the basis of cohort assignment. As handled by the study authors: Counts of nucleated cells, estimated from reference gene primer amplification, were obtained. TCRdb's table, derived via immunoSEQ multiplex PCR, lists solely in-frame clones and lacks some. The V and J calls and clone size come from that table; D and trimming were worked out from the DNA. The profile shows fewer than 400,000 clones, around 90% of them singletons.

The V and J genes are TRBV19 and TRBJ2-3, with D perhaps TRBD1 (5 bases). Sequencing input: PBMCs or T cells enriched from blood (not recorded which). This TCR was sampled from a woman aged 30 to 39 who had recovered from COVID-19. The CDR3 loop reads CASSILGVDADTQYF. The CDR3 coding sequence is TGTGCCAGTAGTATACTAGGGGTTGACGCAGATACGCAGTATTTT.